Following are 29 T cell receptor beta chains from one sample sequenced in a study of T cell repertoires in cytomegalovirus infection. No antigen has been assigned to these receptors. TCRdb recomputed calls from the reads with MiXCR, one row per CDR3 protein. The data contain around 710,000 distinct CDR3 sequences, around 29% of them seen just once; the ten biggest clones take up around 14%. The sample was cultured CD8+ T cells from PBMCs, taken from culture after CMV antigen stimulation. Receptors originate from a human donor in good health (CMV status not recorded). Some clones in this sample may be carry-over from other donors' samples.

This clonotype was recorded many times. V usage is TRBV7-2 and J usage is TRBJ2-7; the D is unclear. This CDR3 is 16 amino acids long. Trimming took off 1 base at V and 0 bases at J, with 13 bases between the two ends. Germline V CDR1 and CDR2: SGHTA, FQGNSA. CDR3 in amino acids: CASSLVGSGSSYEQYV. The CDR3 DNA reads TGTGCCAGCAGCTTAGTGGGGTCGGGCAGCTCCTACGAGCAGTACGTC.

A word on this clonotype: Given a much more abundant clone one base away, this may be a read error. Here the CDR3 reads CASSPWVNTGELFF. The DNA of the CDR3 is TGTGCCAGCAGCCCTTGGGTGAACACCGGGGAGCTGTTTTTT. This rearrangement joins TRBV7-6 to TRBJ2-2; D call uncertain. The V and J ends lost 5 bases and 1 base respectively, with 8 bases between them. Germline V gene data show CDR1 as SGHVS and CDR2 as FNYEAQ. CDR3 size: 14 residues. Using reference TRBV7-6 and TRBJ2-2 for the parts outside the CDR3, the full variable domain is GAGVSQSPRYKVTKRGQDVALRCDPISGHVSLYWYRQALGQGPEFLTYFNYEAQQDKSGLPNDRFSAERPEGSISTLTIQRTEQRDSAMYRCASSPWVNTGELFFGEGSRLTVL.

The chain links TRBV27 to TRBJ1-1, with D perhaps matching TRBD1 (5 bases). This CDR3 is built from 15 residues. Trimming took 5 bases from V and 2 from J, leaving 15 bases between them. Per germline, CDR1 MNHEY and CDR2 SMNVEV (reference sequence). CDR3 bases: TGTGCCAGCAGTCCTGGGGGACTTCTTAACACTGAAGCTTTCTTT. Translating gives CASSPGGLLNTEAFF.

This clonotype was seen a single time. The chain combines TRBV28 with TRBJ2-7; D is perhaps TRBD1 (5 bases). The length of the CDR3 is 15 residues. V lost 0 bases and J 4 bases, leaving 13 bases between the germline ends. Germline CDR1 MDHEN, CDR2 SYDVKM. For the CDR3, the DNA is TGTGCCAGCAGTTTATGCATACTGGCAGGGTACGAGCAGTACGTC. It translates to CASSLCILAGYEQYV.

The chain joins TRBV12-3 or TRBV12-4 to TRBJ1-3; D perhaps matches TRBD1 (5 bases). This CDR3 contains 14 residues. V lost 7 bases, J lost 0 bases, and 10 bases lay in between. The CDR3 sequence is CASTRDYSGNTIYF. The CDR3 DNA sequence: TGTGCCAGCACGAGGGACTACTCTGGAAACACCATATATTTT.

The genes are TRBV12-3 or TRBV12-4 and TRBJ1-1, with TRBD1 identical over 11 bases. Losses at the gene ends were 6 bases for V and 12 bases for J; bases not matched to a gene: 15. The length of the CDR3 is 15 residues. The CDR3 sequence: CASRGDRGATMSSFF. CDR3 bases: TGTGCCAGCAGGGGGGACAGGGGGGCCACCATGTCGTCTTTCTTT.

CDR3: CATSDKDRGPYGYTF. CDR3 bases: TGTGCCACCAGTGATAAGGACAGGGGGCCCTATGGCTACACCTTC. The rearrangement uses TRBV24-1 and TRBJ1-2; 11 bases are shared with TRBD1. Germline V gene data show CDR1 as KGHDR and CDR2 as SFDVKD. V dropped 3 bases and J dropped 4; count of bases not matched to a gene: 3. The CDR3 has 15 residues.

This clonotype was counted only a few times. CDR3 DNA sequence: TGTGCCAGCAGCTCGAGCGGGGGGGGCCTCACAGATACGCAGTATTTT. Its protein is CASSSSGGGLTDTQYF. The chain couples TRBV7-9 to TRBJ2-3, with TRBD2 matching 10 bases. Germline V gene sequence: CDR1 SEHNR, CDR2 FQNEAQ (reference sequence). After removal of 4 bases from V and 2 bases from J, the junction contained 6 bases not matched to a gene. There are 16 residues in the CDR3.

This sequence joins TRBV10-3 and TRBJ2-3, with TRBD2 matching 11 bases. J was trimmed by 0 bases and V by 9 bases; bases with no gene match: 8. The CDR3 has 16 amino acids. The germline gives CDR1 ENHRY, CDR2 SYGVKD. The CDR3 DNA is TGTGCCATACTAGCGGGGGACTCTTATAGCACAGATACGCAGTATTTT. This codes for CAILAGDSYSTDTQYF.

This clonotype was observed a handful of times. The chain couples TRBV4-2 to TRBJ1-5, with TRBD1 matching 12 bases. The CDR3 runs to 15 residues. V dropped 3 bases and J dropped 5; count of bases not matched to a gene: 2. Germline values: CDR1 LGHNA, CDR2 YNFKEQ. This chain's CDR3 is CASSHGTGGYQPQHF. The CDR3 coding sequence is TGTGCCAGCAGCCACGGGACAGGGGGCTATCAGCCCCAGCATTTT.

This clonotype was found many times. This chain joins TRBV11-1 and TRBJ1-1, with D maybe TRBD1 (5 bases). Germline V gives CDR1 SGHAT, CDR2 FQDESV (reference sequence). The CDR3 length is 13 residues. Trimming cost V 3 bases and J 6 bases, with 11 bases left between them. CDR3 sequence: CASSFSQGAEAFF. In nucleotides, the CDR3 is TGTGCCAGCAGCTTCTCCCAAGGGGCTGAAGCTTTCTTT.

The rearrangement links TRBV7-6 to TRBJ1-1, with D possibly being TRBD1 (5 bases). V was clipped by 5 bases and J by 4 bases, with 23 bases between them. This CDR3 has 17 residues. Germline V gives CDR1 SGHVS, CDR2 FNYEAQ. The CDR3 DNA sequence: TGTGCCAGCAGCGGACAAGGTGCATTAGCGGTGAGCACTGAAGCTTTCTTT. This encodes CASSGQGALAVSTEAFF.

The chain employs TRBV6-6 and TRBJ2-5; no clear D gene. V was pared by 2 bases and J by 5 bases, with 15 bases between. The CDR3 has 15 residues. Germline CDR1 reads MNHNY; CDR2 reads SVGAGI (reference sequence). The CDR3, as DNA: TGTGCCAGCAGTTACCCTCCCCGGACCGAGGAGACCCAGTACTTC. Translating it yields CASSYPPRTEETQYF.

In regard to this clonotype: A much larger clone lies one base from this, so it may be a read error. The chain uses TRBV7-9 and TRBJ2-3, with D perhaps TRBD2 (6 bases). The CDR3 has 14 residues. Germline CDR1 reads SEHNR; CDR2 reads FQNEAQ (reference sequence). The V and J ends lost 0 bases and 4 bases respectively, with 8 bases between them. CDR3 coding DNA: TGTGCCAGCAGCTTAGCGCGGGAAGCAGATACGCAGTATTTT. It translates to CASSLAREADTQYF.

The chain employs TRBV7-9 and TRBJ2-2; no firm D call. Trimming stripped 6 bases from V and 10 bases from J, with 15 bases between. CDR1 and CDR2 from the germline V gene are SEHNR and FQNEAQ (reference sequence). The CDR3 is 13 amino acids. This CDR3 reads CASSLPRLEELFF. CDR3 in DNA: TGTGCCAGCAGTCTCCCTAGGCTCGAGGAGCTGTTTTTT.

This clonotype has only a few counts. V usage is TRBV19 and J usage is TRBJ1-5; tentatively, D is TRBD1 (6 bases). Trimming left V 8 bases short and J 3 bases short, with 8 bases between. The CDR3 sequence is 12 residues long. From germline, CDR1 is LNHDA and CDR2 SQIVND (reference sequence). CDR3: CASQGYNQPQHF. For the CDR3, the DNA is TGTGCCAGTCAGGGGTACAATCAGCCCCAGCATTTT.

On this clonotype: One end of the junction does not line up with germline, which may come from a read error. CDR3 amino acids: CANSPGQGGEQYF. Here the CDR3 DNA reads TGTGCCAACAGTCCCGGACAGGGTGGGGAGCAGTACTTC. The chain is built from TRBV12-3 or TRBV12-4 and TRBJ2-7, with 8 bases identical to TRBD1. This CDR3 has 13 residues.

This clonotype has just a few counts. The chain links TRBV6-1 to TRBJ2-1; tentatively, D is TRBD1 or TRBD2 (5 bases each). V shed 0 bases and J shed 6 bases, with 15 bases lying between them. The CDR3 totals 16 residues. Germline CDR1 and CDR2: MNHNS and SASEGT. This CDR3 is CASSEAGWGSANEQFF. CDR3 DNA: TGTGCCAGCAGTGAAGCGGGATGGGGGTCGGCCAATGAGCAGTTCTTC.

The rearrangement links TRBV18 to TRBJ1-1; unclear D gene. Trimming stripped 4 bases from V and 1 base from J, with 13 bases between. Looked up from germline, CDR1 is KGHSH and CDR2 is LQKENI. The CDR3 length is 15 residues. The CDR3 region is CASSRFGGRNTEAFF. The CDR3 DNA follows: TGTGCCAGCTCACGGTTTGGAGGGCGGAACACTGAAGCTTTCTTT.

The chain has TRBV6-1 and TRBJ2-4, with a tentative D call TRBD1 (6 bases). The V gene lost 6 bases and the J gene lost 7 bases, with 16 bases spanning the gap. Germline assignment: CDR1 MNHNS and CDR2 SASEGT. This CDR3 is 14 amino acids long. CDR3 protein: CASRTGTLSNIQYF. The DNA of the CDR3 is TGTGCCAGCAGAACCGGGACATTAAGTAACATTCAGTACTTC.

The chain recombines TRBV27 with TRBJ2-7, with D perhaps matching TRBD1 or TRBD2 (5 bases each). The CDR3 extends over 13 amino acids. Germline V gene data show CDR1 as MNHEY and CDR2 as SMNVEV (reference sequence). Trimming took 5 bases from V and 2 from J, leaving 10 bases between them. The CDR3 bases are TGTGCCAGCAGTCCCCGGGGCACCTACGAGCAGTACGTC. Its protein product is CASSPRGTYEQYV.

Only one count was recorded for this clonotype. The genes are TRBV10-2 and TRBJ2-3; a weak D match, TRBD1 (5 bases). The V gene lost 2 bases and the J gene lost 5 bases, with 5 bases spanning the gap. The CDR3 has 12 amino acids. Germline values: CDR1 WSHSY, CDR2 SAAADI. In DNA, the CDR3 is TGCGCCAGCAGTGAGGACAGAGATACGCAGTATTTT. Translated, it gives CASSEDRDTQYF.

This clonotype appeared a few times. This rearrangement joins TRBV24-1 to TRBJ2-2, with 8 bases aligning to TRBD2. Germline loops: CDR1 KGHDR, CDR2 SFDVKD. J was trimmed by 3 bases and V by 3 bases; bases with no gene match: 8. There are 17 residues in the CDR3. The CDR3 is CATSDVGGGLYTGELFF. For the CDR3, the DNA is TGTGCCACCAGTGATGTCGGCGGGGGGTTGTACACCGGGGAGCTGTTTTTT.

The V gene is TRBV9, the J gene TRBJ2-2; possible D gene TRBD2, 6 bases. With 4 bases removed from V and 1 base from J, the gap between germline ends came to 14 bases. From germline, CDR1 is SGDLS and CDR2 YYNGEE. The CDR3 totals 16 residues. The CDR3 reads CASSPGGTENTGELFF. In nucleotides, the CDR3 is TGTGCCAGCAGCCCAGGAGGGACGGAGAACACCGGGGAGCTGTTTTTT.

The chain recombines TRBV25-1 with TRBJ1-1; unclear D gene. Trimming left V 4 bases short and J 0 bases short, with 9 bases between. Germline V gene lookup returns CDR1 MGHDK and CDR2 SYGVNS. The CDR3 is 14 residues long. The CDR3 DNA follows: TGTGCCAGCAGTGGTCCAGACATGAACACTGAAGCTTTCTTT. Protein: CASSGPDMNTEAFF.

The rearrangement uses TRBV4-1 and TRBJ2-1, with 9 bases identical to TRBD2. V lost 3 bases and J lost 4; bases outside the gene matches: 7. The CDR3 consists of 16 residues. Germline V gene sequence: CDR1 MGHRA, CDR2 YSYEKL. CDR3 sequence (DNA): TGCGCCAGCAGCCAGCAGCGGGGGGCGAGATACAATGAGCAGTTCTTC. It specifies CASSQQRGARYNEQFF.

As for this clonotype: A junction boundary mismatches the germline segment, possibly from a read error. The CDR3 sequence: CVSPGGKVTDTQYF. CDR3 sequence (DNA): TGTGTCAGCCCGGGGGGGAAAGTCACAGATACGCAGTATTTT. The chain combines TRBV2 with TRBJ2-3; 8 bases agree with TRBD2. The CDR3 consists of 14 residues. Germline CDR1 SNHLY, CDR2 FYNNEI.

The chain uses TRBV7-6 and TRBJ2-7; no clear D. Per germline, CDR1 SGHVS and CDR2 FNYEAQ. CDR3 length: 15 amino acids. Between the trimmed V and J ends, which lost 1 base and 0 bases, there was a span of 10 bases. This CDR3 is CASSLEGFPSYEQYF. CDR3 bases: TGTGCCAGCAGCTTAGAAGGGTTCCCCTCCTACGAGCAGTACTTC.

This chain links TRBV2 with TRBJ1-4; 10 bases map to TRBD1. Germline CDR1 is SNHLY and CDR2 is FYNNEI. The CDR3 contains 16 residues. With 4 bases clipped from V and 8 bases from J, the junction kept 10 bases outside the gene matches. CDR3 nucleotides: TGTGCCAGCAGTGGTAGCAGGGTGACAGGGGGCGAAAAACTGTTTTTT. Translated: CASSGSRVTGGEKLFF.